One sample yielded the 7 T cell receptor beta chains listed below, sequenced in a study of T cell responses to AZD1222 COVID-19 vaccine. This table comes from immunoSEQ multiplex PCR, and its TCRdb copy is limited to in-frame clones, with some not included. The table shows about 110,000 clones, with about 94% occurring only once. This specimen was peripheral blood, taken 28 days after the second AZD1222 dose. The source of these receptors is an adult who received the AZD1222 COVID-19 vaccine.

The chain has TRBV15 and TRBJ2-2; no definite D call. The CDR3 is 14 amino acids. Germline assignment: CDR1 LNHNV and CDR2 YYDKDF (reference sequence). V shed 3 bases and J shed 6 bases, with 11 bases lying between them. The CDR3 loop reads CATSRAHGPGELFF. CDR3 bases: TGTGCCACCAGCAGGGCTCACGGACCCGGGGAGCTGTTTTTT.

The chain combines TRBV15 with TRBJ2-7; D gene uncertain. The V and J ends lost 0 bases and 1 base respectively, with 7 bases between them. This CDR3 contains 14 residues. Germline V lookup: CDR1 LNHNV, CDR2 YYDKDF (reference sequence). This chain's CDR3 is CATSRDRKSYEQYF. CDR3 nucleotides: TGTGCCACCAGCAGAGATCGGAAGTCCTACGAGCAGTACTTC.

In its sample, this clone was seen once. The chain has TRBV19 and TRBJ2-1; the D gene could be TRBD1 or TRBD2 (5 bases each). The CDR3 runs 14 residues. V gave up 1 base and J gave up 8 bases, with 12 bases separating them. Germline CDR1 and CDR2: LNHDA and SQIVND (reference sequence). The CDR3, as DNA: TGTGCCAGTAGTATAGCCTTCCGGGGACATGAGCAGTTCTTC. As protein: CASSIAFRGHEQFF. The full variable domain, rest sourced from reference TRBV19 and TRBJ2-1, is DGGITQSPKYLFRKEGQNVTLSCEQNLNHDAMYWYRQDPGQGLRLIYYSQIVNDFQKGDIAEGYSVSREKKESFPLTVTSAQKNPTAFYLCASSIAFRGHEQFFGPGTRLTVL.

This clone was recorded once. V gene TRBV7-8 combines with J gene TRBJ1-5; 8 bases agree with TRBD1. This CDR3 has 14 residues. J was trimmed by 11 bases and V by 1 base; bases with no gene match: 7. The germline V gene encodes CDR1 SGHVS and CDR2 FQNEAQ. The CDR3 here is CASSLVTGDQAQHF. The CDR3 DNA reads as TGTGCCAGCAGCTTAGTGACAGGGGACCAGGCCCAGCATTTT.

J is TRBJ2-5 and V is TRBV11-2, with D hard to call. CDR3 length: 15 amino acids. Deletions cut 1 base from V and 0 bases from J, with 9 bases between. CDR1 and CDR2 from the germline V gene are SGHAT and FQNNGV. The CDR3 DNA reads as TGTGCCAGCAGCTTAGTTCGGTCGTACCAAGAGACCCAGTACTTC. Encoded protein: CASSLVRSYQETQYF. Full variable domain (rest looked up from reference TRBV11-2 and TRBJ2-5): EAGVAQSPRYKIIEKRQSVAFWCNPISGHATLYWYQQILGQGPKLLIQFQNNGVVDDSQLPKDRFSAERLKGVDSTLKIQPAKLEDSAVYLCASSLVRSYQETQYFGPGTRLLVL.

This CDR3 reads CASGPGTSGRLAGNEQFF. CDR3 DNA: TGTGCCAGCGGCCCCGGGACTAGCGGTCGCCTAGCGGGGAATGAGCAGTTCTTC. The chain links TRBV5-4 to TRBJ2-1; 11 bases are a match to TRBD2. The germline V gene has CDR1 SGHNT and CDR2 YYREEE (reference sequence). The CDR3 covers 18 residues. V shed 7 bases, J shed 7 bases, and the junction held 19 bases outside the gene matches.

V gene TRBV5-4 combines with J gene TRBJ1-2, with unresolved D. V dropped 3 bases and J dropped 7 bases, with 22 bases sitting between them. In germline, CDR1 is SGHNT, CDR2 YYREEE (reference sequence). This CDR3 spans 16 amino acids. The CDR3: CASSSLDPGTGPGYTF. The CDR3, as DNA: TGTGCCAGCAGCTCACTCGATCCTGGCACGGGCCCTGGCTACACCTTC.